This T cell receptor (beta chain) was recorded in a study of T cell responses to AZD1222 COVID-19 vaccine. Study-wide findings and caveats: Only five to seven AZD1222 recipients tested seropositive at baseline. Breadth and depth of Spike-specific TCRs rose after two AZD1222 doses.

Regarding this clone: Its antigen is unidentified.

Clones were sequenced by immunoSEQ multiplex PCR, and TCRdb holds only the in-frame ones, with some missing. Among roughly 100,000 clones listed, roughly 82% were seen once. V lost 6 bases and J 6 bases, leaving 6 bases between the germline ends. CDR1 LNHDA and CDR2 SQIVND come from the germline V gene (reference sequence). The CDR3 extends over 10 amino acids. This chain uses TRBV19 with TRBJ2-7; D remains ambiguous. The input for sequencing was peripheral blood, taken on day 0 of AZD1222 vaccination. The receptor was isolated from an adult in good health. The CDR3 nucleotides read TGTGCCAGTAGAATCCCCGAGCAGTACTTC. This gives the protein CASRIPEQYF.